These 13 T cell receptor beta chains came from one sample sequenced in a study of regulatory T cells in long-lasting Graves disease. The authors built TCR beta libraries using iRepertoire HTBI primers and Arm-PCR of CDR3 regions. TCRdb re-called the multiplex PCR reads through MiXCR, storing one row per CDR3 protein. The repertoire holds fewer than 650,000 distinct CDR3 sequences, roughly 16% seen once, with 9.5% to 15% in the top ten. Time point described: newly diagnosed GD, antithyroid drugs for less than 3 months. RNA extracted from PBMCs served as the sequencing template. These data also featured in a second study, about T cells in Graves' hyperthyroidism and ophthalmopathy.

The material sequenced was peripheral blood mononuclear cells (PBMCs), taken at new diagnosis, from a patient treated with antithyroid drugs. These receptors came from a man aged 18 to 29 with Graves disease.

This clonotype occurred a few times. V and J are TRBV11-1 and TRBJ2-3; D not resolved. The ends were cut back, 2 bases at V and 5 bases at J, with 8 bases in the middle. The CDR3 extends over 13 amino acids. Germline V gene data show CDR1 as SGHAT and CDR2 as FQDESV (reference sequence). The CDR3 bases are TGTGCCAGCAGCTTACCCGCCGAAGATACGCAGTATTTT. Encoded protein: CASSLPAEDTQYF.

This clonotype was found a few times. The chain links TRBV6-1 to TRBJ2-2; 7 bases align to TRBD2. This CDR3 has 18 residues. V shed 8 bases, J shed 4 bases, and the junction held 19 bases outside the gene matches. CDR1 and CDR2 from the germline V gene are MNHNS and SASEGT. The CDR3 region is CASPKNPSPSGVTGELFF. The CDR3 DNA sequence: TGTGCCAGCCCCAAGAATCCGTCCCCTAGCGGAGTCACCGGGGAGCTGTTTTTT.

J is TRBJ2-4 and V is TRBV14; D call uncertain. Germline CDR1 is SGHDN and CDR2 is FVKESK. The V and J ends lost 0 bases and 13 bases respectively, with 13 bases between them. There are 13 residues in the CDR3. The CDR3 here is CASSQETSGEQYF. CDR3 nucleotide sequence: TGTGCCAGCAGCCAAGAAACCTCCGGTGAGCAGTACTTC. Together with reference TRBV14 and TRBJ2-4, the CDR3 gives the full variable domain: EAGVTQFPSHSVIEKGQTVTLRCDPISGHDNLYWYRRVMGKEIKFLLHFVKESKQDESGMPNNRFLAERTGGTYSTLKVQPAELEDSGVYFCASSQETSGEQYFGAGTRLSVL.

This clonotype was recorded a few times. This chain links TRBV2 with TRBJ2-3; D not certain. Germline V gene sequence: CDR1 SNHLY, CDR2 FYNNEI. Trimming cost V 4 bases and J 4 bases, with 6 bases left between them. The CDR3 runs 12 residues. The CDR3 coding sequence is TGTGCCAGCAGTGCTTTGTCAGATACGCAGTATTTT. Amino acids: CASSALSDTQYF.

This clonotype was observed many times. V is TRBV5-1 and J is TRBJ1-1; 7 bases line up with TRBD1. Germline V gene data show CDR1 as SGHRS and CDR2 as YFSETQ. The CDR3 loop spans 16 amino acids. V was pared by 0 bases and J by 7 bases, with 12 bases of the junction left unmatched. In nucleotides, the CDR3 is TGCGCCAGCAGCTTGGATGACAGGGCCCGAACAAGTGAAGCTTTCTTT. Translating gives CASSLDDRARTSEAFF.

This chain links TRBV5-1 with TRBJ2-1; the match to TRBD2 covers 14 bases. The junction had 9 bases not matched to a gene; V was cut back by 2 bases and J by 2 bases. This CDR3 has 19 residues. Germline CDR1 SGHRS, CDR2 YFSETQ. Here the CDR3 DNA reads TGCGCCAGCAGCTTCAGACTAGCGGGAGGGCCTGTCCCCTACAATGAGCAGTTCTTC. Encoded protein: CASSFRLAGGPVPYNEQFF. The whole variable domain, remainder taken from reference TRBV5-1 and TRBJ2-1, is KAGVTQTPRYLIKTRGQQVTLSCSPISGHRSVSWYQQTPGQGLQFLFEYFSETQRNKGNFPGRFSGRQFSNSRSEMNVSTLELGDSALYLCASSFRLAGGPVPYNEQFFGPGTRLTVL.

This clonotype showed up many times. The chain carries TRBV7-9 and TRBJ2-1; TRBD2 matches at 13 bases. The V gene end was trimmed by 6 bases and the J gene end by 10 bases; junction bases not matched to a gene: 15. CDR1 is SEHNR and CDR2 is FQNEAQ in the germline V gene (reference sequence). This CDR3 has 17 residues. CDR3 loop: CASRLVRGLAGDPEQFF. CDR3 DNA sequence: TGTGCCAGCAGACTCGTAAGAGGACTAGCGGGAGATCCCGAGCAGTTCTTC.

In regard to this clonotype: A far larger clone is one base from this, pointing to a likely read error. The V gene is TRBV7-2, the J gene TRBJ2-1; possibly TRBD2 for D (5 bases). The CDR3 has 15 residues. CDR1 SGHTA and CDR2 FQGNSA come from the germline V gene. Trimming pared 2 bases from V and 10 bases from J, leaving 18 bases between. The CDR3 sequence is CASSLHGDYSYEQFF. CDR3 in DNA: TGTGCCAGCAGCTTACACGGCGACTACTCCTACGAGCAGTTCTTC. Filled out from reference TRBV7-2 and TRBJ2-1, the complete variable domain reads GAGVSQSPSNKVTEKGKDVELRCDPISGHTALYWYRQSLGQGLEFLIYFQGNSAPDKSGLPSDRFSAERTGGSVSTLTIQRTQQEDSAVYLCASSLHGDYSYEQFFGPGTRLTVL.

This clonotype was detected ten times or more. The V call is TRBV27, the J call TRBJ2-7; 12 positions match TRBD2. Looked up from germline, CDR1 is MNHEY and CDR2 is SMNVEV (reference sequence). Losses at the gene ends were 5 bases for V and 3 bases for J; bases not matched to a gene: 2. The CDR3 consists of 14 residues. The CDR3 DNA sequence: TGTGCCAGCAGTCCGACTAGCGGGGGCTACGAGCAGTACTTC. Protein: CASSPTSGGYEQYF.

This clonotype was counted a few times. This rearrangement joins TRBV7-8 to TRBJ1-5; possibly TRBD1 for D (5 bases). The CDR3 sequence is 15 residues long. Germline V gives CDR1 SGHVS, CDR2 FQNEAQ. V dropped 1 base and J dropped 0 bases, with 7 bases sitting between them. CDR3 bases: TGTGCCAGCAGCTTAGTACAGGATAGCAATCAGCCCCAGCATTTT. Translated: CASSLVQDSNQPQHF.

This clonotype was counted many times. The chain joins TRBV30 to TRBJ1-2, with TRBD1 identical over 7 bases. J lost 7 bases, V lost 4 bases, and 15 bases had no gene match. Germline values: CDR1 GTSNPN, CDR2 SVGIG (reference sequence). The CDR3 length is 15 residues. CDR3 loop: CAWIGMAQGGGGYTF. CDR3 DNA: TGTGCCTGGATAGGAATGGCCCAGGGGGGAGGTGGCTACACCTTC.

This clonotype was recorded at least ten times. V and J are TRBV5-5 and TRBJ2-7; either TRBD1 or TRBD2 may supply D (5 bases each). Trimming pared 1 base from V and 6 bases from J, leaving 8 bases between. Germline CDR1 SGHKS, CDR2 YYEKEE (reference sequence). The CDR3 extends over 12 amino acids. The CDR3 DNA reads TGTGCCAGCAGCTTGTGGGGACGCGAGCAGTACTTC. It translates to CASSLWGREQYF.

The chain links TRBV5-1 to TRBJ2-3, with 8 bases fitting TRBD2. V lost 7 bases, J lost 0 bases, and 7 bases stayed unmatched. The CDR3 has 15 amino acids. Germline V lookup: CDR1 SGHRS, CDR2 YFSETQ. Here the CDR3 DNA reads TGCGCCAGCTTCCCACGCGGGGGGAGCACAGATACGCAGTATTTT. Protein: CASFPRGGSTDTQYF.